This record looks at one T cell receptor (beta chain) sequence and its context. No antigen is known for it. The germline V gene encodes CDR1 SQVTM and CDR2 ANQGSEA. Trimming took 6 bases from V and 7 from J; bases not matched to a gene: 9. CDR3 length equals 13 residues. An assay was performed, and its level was deep. Assay: immunoSEQ multiplex PCR; the TCRdb copy retains only in-frame clones and omits some. The sample has 90,000 to 120,000 clones; around 68% are singletons. The entry originates in a study of shared clonotypes between healthy human individuals. Whole-study context: The plates for each donor numbered three CD4 naive, three CD4 memory, two CD8 naive and one CD8 memory.

General study findings and limits: Large sequencing depth failed to make sorted-subset sequencing complete, rarefaction showed. Approximately 4.9% of naive CD4 clonotypes were shared across a handful of donors.

The sample consisted of memory CD8+ T cells sorted from blood. Subset denoted: CD45RO+ cells pooled with CCR7-negative TemRA cells. V is TRBV29-1 and J is TRBJ2-7, with 10 bases matching TRBD1. This clonotype was sampled from a young woman in good health. CDR3 amino acids: CSVGTGDAGEQYF. The CDR3 DNA reads TGCAGCGTAGGGACAGGGGATGCAGGGGAGCAGTACTTC.